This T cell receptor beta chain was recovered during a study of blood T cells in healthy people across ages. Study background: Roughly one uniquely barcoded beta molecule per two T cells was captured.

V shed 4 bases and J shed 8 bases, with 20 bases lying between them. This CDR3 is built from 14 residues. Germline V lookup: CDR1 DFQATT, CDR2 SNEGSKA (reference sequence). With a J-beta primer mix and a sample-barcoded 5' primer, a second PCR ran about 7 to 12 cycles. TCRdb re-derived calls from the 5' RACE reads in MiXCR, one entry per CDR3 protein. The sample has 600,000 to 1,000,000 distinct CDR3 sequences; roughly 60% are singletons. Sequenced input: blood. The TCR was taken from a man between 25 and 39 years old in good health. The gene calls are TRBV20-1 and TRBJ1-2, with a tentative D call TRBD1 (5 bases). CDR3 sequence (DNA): TGCAGTGCTAATGCCCAGGGTGTGGGGTACGGCTACACCTTC. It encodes CSANAQGVGYGYTF.